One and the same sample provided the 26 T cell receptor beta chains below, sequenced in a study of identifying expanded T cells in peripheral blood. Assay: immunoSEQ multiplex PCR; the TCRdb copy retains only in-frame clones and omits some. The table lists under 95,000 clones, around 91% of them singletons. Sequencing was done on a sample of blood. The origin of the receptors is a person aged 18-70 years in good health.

CDR3 region: CASSLRDRPYEQYF. The CDR3 DNA is TGTGCCAGCAGCTTGAGGGACAGGCCCTACGAGCAGTACTTC. The genes are TRBV7-2 and TRBJ2-7; 8 nucleotides match TRBD1. Germline loops: CDR1 SGHTA, CDR2 FQGNSA. This CDR3 has 14 amino acids. V lost 3 bases, J lost 2 bases, and 3 bases stayed unmatched.

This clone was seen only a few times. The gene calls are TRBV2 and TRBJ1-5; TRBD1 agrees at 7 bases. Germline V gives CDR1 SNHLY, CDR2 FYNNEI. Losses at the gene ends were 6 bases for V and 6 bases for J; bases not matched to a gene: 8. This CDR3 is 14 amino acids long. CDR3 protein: CASRTLQGLQPQHF. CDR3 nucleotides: TGTGCCAGCAGAACCTTACAGGGGCTTCAGCCCCAGCATTTT.

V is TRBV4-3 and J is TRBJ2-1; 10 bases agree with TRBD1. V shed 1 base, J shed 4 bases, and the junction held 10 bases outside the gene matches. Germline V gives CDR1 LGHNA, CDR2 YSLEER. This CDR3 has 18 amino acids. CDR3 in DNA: TGCGCCAGCAGCCAAGGGCCGTGGAGGACAGGGGGGTACAATGAGCAGTTCTTC. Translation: CASSQGPWRTGGYNEQFF.

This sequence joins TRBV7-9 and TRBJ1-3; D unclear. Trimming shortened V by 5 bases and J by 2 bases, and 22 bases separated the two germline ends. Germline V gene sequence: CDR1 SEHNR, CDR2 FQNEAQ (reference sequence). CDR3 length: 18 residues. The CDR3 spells CASSHLYDLSYAGNTIYF. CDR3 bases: TGTGCCAGCAGCCATCTATATGACCTTTCCTACGCTGGAAACACCATATATTTT.

The CDR3 loop reads CASNLDPNNQPQHF. Written as DNA, the CDR3 is TGTGCCAGCAATTTGGACCCGAACAATCAGCCCCAGCATTTT. The rearrangement joins TRBV6-1 to TRBJ1-5; D gene ambiguous. Germline loops: CDR1 MNHNS, CDR2 SASEGT. Trimming shortened V by 7 bases and J by 3 bases, and 13 bases separated the two germline ends. The CDR3 length is 14 residues.

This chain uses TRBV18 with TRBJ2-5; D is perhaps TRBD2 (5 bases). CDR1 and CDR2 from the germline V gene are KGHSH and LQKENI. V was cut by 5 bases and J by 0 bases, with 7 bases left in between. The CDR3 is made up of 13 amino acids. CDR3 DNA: TGTGCCAGCTCATTGGAGGACCAAGAGACCCAGTACTTC. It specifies CASSLEDQETQYF.

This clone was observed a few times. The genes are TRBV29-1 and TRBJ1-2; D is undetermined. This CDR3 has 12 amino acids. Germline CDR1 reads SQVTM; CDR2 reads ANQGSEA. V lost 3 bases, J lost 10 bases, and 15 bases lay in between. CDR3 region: CSVEVTDLVYTF. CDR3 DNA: TGCAGCGTTGAGGTCACAGATTTAGTCTACACCTTC.

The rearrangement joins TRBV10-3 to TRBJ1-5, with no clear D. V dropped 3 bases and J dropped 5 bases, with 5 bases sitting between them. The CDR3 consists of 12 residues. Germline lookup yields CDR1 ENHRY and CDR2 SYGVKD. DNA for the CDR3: TGTGCCATCAGTGATGAAGATCAGCCCCAGCATTTT. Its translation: CAISDEDQPQHF.

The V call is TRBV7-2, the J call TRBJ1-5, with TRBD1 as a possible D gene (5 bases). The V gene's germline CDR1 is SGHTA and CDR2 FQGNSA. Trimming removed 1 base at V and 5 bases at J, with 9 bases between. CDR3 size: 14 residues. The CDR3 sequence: CASSLGQMYQPQHF. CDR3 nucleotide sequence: TGTGCCAGCAGCTTAGGACAGATGTATCAGCCCCAGCATTTT. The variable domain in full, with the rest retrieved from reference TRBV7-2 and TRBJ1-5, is GAGVSQSPSNKVTEKGKDVELRCDPISGHTALYWYRQSLGQGLEFLIYFQGNSAPDKSGLPSDRFSAERTGGSVSTLTIQRTQQEDSAVYLCASSLGQMYQPQHFGDGTRLSIL.

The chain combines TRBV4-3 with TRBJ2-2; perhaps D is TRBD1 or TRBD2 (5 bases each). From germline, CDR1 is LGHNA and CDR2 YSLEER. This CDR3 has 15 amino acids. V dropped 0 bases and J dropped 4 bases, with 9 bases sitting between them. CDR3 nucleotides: TGCGCCAGCAGCCAAGAGGGACGGGGCACCGGGGAGCTGTTTTTT. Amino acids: CASSQEGRGTGELFF.

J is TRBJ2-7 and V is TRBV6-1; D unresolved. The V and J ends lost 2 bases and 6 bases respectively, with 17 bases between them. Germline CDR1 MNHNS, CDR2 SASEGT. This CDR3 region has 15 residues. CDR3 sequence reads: CASSEWVAQISEQYF. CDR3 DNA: TGTGCCAGCAGTGAATGGGTAGCTCAAATCTCCGAGCAGTACTTC.

This chain's CDR3 is CASSQGDRAGTNEKLFF. The CDR3 coding sequence is TGCGCCAGCAGCCAAGGGGACAGGGCCGGGACTAATGAAAAACTGTTTTTT. The V and J genes are TRBV4-1 and TRBJ1-4, with 9 bases aligning to TRBD1. Unmatched junction bases numbered 5, after V lost 1 base and J lost 2 bases. The germline V gene encodes CDR1 MGHRA and CDR2 YSYEKL. The CDR3 is made up of 17 amino acids.

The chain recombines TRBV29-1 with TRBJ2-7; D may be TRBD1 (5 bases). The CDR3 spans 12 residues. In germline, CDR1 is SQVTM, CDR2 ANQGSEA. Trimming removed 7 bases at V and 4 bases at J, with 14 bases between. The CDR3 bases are TGCAGCGGCTTAGGGGTATCTTACGAGCAGTACTTC. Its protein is CSGLGVSYEQYF.

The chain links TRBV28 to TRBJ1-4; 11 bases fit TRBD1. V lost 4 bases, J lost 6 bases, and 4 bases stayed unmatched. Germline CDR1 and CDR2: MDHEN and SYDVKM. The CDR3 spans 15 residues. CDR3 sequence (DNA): TGTGCCAGCAGTTCACCGGACAGGGGGCATGAAAAACTGTTTTTT. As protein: CASSSPDRGHEKLFF. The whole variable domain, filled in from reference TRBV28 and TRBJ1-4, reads DVKVTQSSRYLVKRTGEKVFLECVQDMDHENMFWYRQDPGLGLRLIYFSYDVKMKEKGDIPEGYSVSREKKERFSLILESASTNQTSMYLCASSSPDRGHEKLFFGSGTQLSVL.

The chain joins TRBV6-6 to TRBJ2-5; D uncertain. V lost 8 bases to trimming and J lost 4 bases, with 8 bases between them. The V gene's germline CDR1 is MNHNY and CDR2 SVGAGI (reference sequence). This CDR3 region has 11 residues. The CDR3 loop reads CASGSRETQYF. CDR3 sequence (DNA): TGTGCCAGCGGGTCTAGAGAGACCCAGTACTTC.

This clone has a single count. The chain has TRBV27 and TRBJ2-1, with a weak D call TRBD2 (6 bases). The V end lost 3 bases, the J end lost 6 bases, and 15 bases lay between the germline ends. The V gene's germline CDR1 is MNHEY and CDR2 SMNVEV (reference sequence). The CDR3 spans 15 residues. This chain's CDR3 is CASSFRALAFNEQFF. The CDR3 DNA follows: TGTGCCAGCAGTTTTCGCGCCCTAGCGTTCAATGAGCAGTTCTTC.

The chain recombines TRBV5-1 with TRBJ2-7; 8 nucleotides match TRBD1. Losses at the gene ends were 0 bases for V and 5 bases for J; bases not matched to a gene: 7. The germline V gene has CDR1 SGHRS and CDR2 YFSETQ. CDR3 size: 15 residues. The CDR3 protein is CASSLGSGGGDEQYF. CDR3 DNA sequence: TGCGCCAGCAGCTTGGGTTCAGGGGGCGGCGACGAGCAGTACTTC.

CDR3 in DNA: TGTGCCAGTAGCCGGGAGACCGGGACAGGGGGAAACACCATATATTTT. Translating it yields CASSRETGTGGNTIYF. The rearrangement joins TRBV19 to TRBJ1-3; TRBD1 matches 9 bases. Germline values: CDR1 LNHDA, CDR2 SQIVND (reference sequence). J gave up 4 bases and V 6 bases, and 10 bases lay outside the gene matches. This CDR3 has 16 amino acids.

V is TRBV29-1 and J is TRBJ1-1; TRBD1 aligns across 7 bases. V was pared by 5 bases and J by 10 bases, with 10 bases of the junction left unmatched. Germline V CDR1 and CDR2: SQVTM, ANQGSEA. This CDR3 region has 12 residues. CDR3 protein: CSVTTGNILAFF. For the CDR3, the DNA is TGCAGCGTTACGACAGGGAACATTCTAGCTTTCTTT.

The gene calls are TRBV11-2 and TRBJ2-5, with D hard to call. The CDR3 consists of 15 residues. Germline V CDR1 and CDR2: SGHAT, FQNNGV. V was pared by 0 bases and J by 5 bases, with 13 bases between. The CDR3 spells CASSLEFWEGETQYF. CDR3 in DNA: TGTGCCAGCAGCTTAGAGTTCTGGGAAGGGGAGACCCAGTACTTC.

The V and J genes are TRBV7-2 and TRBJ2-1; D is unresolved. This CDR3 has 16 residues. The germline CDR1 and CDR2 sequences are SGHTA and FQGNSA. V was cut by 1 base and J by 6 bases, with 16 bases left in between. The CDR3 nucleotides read TGTGCCAGCAGCTTAGGCAAATCAAGTGGGTTCAATGAGCAGTTCTTC. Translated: CASSLGKSSGFNEQFF.

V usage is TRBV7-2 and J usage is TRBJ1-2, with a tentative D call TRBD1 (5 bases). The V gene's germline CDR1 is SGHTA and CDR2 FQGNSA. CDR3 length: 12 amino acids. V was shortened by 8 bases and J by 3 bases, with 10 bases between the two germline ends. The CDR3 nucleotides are TGTGCCAGCTCGGGGGGGTACTATGGCTACACCTTC. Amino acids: CASSGGYYGYTF. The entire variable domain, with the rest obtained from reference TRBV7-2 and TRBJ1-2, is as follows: GAGVSQSPSNKVTEKGKDVELRCDPISGHTALYWYRQSLGQGLEFLIYFQGNSAPDKSGLPSDRFSAERTGGSVSTLTIQRTQQEDSAVYLCASSGGYYGYTFGSGTRLTVV.

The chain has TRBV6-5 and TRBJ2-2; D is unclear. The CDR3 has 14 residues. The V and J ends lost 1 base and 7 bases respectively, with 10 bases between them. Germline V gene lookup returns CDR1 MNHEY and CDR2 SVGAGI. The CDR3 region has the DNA TGTGCCAGCAGTTACTTGTCGTTTAACGGGGAGCTGTTTTTT. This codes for CASSYLSFNGELFF.

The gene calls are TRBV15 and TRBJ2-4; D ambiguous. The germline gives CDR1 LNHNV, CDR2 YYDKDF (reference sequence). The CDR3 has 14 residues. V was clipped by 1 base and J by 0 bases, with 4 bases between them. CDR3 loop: CATSRVIAKNIQYF. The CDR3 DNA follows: TGTGCCACCAGCAGAGTCATAGCCAAAAACATTCAGTACTTC.

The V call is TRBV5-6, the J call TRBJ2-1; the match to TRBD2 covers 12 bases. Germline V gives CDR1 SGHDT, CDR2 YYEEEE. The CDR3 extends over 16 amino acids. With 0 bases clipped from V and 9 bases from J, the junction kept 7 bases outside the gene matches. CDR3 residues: CASSLGLAGASPEQFF. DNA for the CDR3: TGTGCCAGCAGCTTGGGACTAGCGGGAGCCTCACCTGAGCAGTTCTTC.

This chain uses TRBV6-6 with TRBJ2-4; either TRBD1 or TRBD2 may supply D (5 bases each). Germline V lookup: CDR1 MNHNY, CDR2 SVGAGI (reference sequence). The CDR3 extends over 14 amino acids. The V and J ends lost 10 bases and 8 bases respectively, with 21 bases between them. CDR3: CAIGWGRNGDIQYF. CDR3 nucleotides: TGTGCCATTGGCTGGGGACGAAACGGGGACATTCAGTACTTC.